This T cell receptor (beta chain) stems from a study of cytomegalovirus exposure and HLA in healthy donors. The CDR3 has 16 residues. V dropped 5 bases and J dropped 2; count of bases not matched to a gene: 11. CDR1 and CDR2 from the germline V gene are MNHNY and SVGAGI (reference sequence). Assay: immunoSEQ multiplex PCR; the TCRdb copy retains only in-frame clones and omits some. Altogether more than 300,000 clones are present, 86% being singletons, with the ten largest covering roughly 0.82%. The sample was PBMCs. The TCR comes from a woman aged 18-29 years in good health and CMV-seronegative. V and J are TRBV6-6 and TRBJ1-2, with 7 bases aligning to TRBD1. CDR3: CASSPPPGTANYGYTF. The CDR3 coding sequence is TGTGCCAGCAGTCCCCCCCCCGGGACAGCAAACTATGGCTACACCTTC.